The clone carrying this T cell receptor (beta chain) was found once. CDR3 size: 11 residues. Germline V gene sequence: CDR1 SGHRS, CDR2 YFSETQ. V dropped 3 bases and J dropped 1 base, with 1 base sitting between them. This sample is part of a study of long-term antiretroviral therapy in people with HIV. With survey level as its setting, the immunoSEQ assay was v3.0. Generated by immunoSEQ multiplex PCR, the TCRdb table keeps only in-frame clones and is missing some. The sample yields about 18,000 clones, nearly 80% seen once. The receptor's source is a woman between 45 and 65 years old with HIV. The sequencing used unsorted PBMCs, collected 0.3 years after starting antiretroviral therapy. The chain has TRBV5-1 and TRBJ2-5; D is undetermined. This CDR3 reads CASSSQETQYF. CDR3 bases: TGCGCCAGCAGCTCCCAAGAGACCCAGTACTTC.